Reported below is one T cell receptor beta chain. Antigen specificity is unknown. Germline V gene data show CDR1 as MNHEY and CDR2 as SVGAGI. The CDR3 consists of 14 residues. Deletions cut 2 bases from V and 3 bases from J, with 10 bases between. The library was made from cDNA and included unique molecular identifiers. TCRdb used MiXCR to reprocess the PCR reads, holding one entry per CDR3 protein. The repertoire holds some 370,000 distinct CDR3 sequences, with roughly 30% as singletons. This record belongs to a study of post-analysis software for immune sequencing data. Findings and caveats of the study: F measure clustering grouped samples strongly by preparation batch. Relative to controls, patients had five TRBV segments at higher frequency, with TRBV5-6, TRBV5-1 and TRBV20-1 among these.

This rearrangement joins TRBV6-5 to TRBJ1-2, with D tentatively TRBD1 (5 bases). The TCR originated in a girl aged 5-17 years with multiple sclerosis. The sequenced sample was blood. CDR3 nucleotides: TGTGCCAGCAGTTACGGCCAGGGCTACTATGGCTACACCTTC. Its protein product is CASSYGQGYYGYTF.